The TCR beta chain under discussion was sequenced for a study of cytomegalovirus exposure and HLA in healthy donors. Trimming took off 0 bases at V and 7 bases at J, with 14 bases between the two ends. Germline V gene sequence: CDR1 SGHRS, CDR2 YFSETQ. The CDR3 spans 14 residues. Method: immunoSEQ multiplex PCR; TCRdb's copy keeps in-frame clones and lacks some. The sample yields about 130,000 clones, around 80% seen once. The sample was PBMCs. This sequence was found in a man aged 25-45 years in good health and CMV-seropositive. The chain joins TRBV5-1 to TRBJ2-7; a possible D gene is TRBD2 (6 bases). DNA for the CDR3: TGCGCCAGCAGCTTGGATCAGCCAGGGAGGGAGCAGTACTTC. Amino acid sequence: CASSLDQPGREQYF.